This is a list of T cell receptor beta chains from one sample in a study of shared clonotypes between healthy human individuals. Sequencing was performed with immunoSEQ multiplex PCR; in TCRdb, only in-frame clones are kept and a portion is missing. The sample lists 550,000 to 850,000 clones, around 67% occurring once. The sequenced sample consisted of memory CD4+ T cells sorted from blood. The receptors originated from a woman in her twenties or thirties in good health. Both conserved end residues are part of each CDR3. The D gene is left open where the match is weak. Clone size is not always given. Where it is, it says once, few, many or a class for expanded clones.

clone size | J gene | V gene | D gene | CDR3 protein | CDR3 DNA
NA | TRBJ2-3 | TRBV4-1 | NA | CASSHRQGSPSTDTQYF | TGCGCCAGCAGCCACCGTCAGGGGTCACCTAGCACAGATACGCAGTATTTT
NA | TRBJ2-1 | TRBV2 | NA | CASSEFKEQFF | TGTGCCAGCAGTGAATTTAAGGAGCAGTTCTTC
NA | TRBJ1-1 | TRBV28 | NA | CASRTTGIGAFF | TGTGCCAGCAGGACTACAGGGATCGGAGCTTTCTTT
NA | TRBJ2-1 | TRBV6-5 | TRBD2 | CASRTGGGNEQFF | TGTGCCAGCAGGACGGGAGGTGGCAATGAGCAGTTCTTC
NA | TRBJ1-1 | TRBV7-9 | NA | CASSPGDKGAFF | TGTGCCAGCAGCCCAGGGGACAAAGGAGCTTTCTTT
NA | TRBJ2-1 | TRBV2 | TRBD2 | CASGSGSSYNEQFF | TGTGCCAGCGGTAGCGGGAGTTCCTACAATGAGCAGTTCTTC
NA | TRBJ1-2 | TRBV4-2 | NA | CASSQEGGYGYTF | TGTGCCAGCAGCCAAGAGGGAGGCTATGGCTACACCTTC
NA | TRBJ1-1 | TRBV2 | NA | CASSRTVTMNTEAFF | TGTGCCAGCAGTCGGACGGTGACCATGAACACTGAAGCTTTCTTT
NA | TRBJ1-2 | TRBV27 | NA | CASKMNRRNYGYTF | TGTGCCAGCAAAATGAACAGGAGAAACTATGGCTACACCTTC
NA | TRBJ2-7 | TRBV28 | NA | CASSNELGLPRQRREQYF | TGTGCCAGCAGTAACGAATTGGGTTTACCAAGACAGAGACGGGAGCAGTACTTC
NA | TRBJ2-3 | TRBV10-3 | NA | CAIARGGSTDTQYF | TGTGCCATCGCCAGGGGCGGGAGCACAGATACGCAGTATTTT
few | TRBJ1-1 | TRBV11-2 | NA | CASSLGKVAFF | TGTGCCAGCAGCTTAGGGAAGGTAGCTTTCTTT
few | TRBJ1-4 | TRBV6-6 | NA | CASSSVDGFVEKLFF | TGTGCCAGCAGTTCCGTCGACGGATTTGTTGAAAAACTGTTTTTT
NA | TRBJ1-2 | TRBV2 | NA | CASTRTEVHYGYTF | TGTGCCAGCACCCGAACTGAGGTACACTATGGCTACACCTTC
NA | TRBJ1-4 | TRBV28 | TRBD1 | CASGTGKGGEEKLFF | TGTGCCAGCGGGACAGGGAAAGGGGGAGAGGAAAAACTGTTTTTT
NA | TRBJ2-1 | TRBV5-1 | TRBD1 | CASSPGTGIFDEQFF | TGCGCCAGCAGCCCCGGGACAGGGATATTCGATGAGCAGTTCTTC
NA | TRBJ2-7 | TRBV5-1 | NA | CASRIAAGEEQYF | TGCGCCAGCAGGATAGCCGCAGGGGAAGAGCAGTACTTC
NA | TRBJ2-7 | TRBV19 | TRBD2 | CASNPGGEFYEQYF | TGTGCCAGTAACCCGGGGGGTGAATTCTACGAGCAGTACTTC
NA | TRBJ2-7 | TRBV9 | TRBD2 | CASSSGGDYEQYF | TGTGCCAGCAGCTCCGGGGGGGACTACGAGCAGTACTTC
NA | TRBJ2-1 | TRBV5-5 | NA | CASSSTGLYNEQFF | TGTGCCAGCAGCTCTACGGGACTCTACAATGAGCAGTTCTTC
NA | TRBJ2-3 | TRBV5-1 | TRBD2 | CASSEGLAASTDTQYF | TGCGCCAGCAGCGAGGGACTAGCGGCTAGCACAGATACGCAGTATTTT
NA | TRBJ2-7 | TRBV7-8 | TRBD2 | CASSAPGLAVYEQYF | TGTGCCAGCAGCGCCCCGGGACTAGCGGTTTACGAGCAGTACTTC
few | TRBJ2-7 | TRBV7-3 | NA | CASSLEYAASSYEQYF | TGTGCCAGCAGCTTAGAGTACGCAGCTAGCTCCTACGAGCAGTACTTC
NA | TRBJ1-2 | TRBV5-1 | NA | CASSWGENYGYTF | TGCGCCAGCAGCTGGGGGGAGAACTATGGCTACACCTTC
once | TRBJ2-1 | TRBV29-1 | NA | CSVSTYNEQFF | TGCAGCGTTTCGACCTATAATGAGCAGTTCTTC
NA | TRBJ2-4 | TRBV19 | NA | CASSIARAIAKNIQYF | TGTGCCAGTAGTATTGCAAGGGCCATAGCCAAAAACATTCAGTACTTC
few | TRBJ1-1 | TRBV25-1 | TRBD1 | CASSTGQGLTEAFF | TGTGCCAGCAGTACAGGACAGGGTCTCACTGAAGCTTTCTTT
NA | TRBJ1-5 | TRBV28 | TRBD1 | CASSLNQGAYNSNQPQHF | TGTGCCAGCAGTTTAAACCAGGGGGCTTACAATAGCAATCAGCCCCAGCATTTT
many | TRBJ1-2 | TRBV10-2 | TRBD1 | CASSESMGQTYGYTF | TGCGCCAGCAGTGAGTCAATGGGACAGACCTATGGCTACACCTTC
NA | TRBJ1-3 | TRBV28 | NA | CASSWTSPGNTIYF | TGTGCCAGCAGCTGGACAAGCCCAGGAAACACCATATATTTT
NA | TRBJ2-7 | TRBV11-1 | NA | CASSSAEPIYEQYF | TGTGCCAGCAGCTCTGCGGAACCGATATACGAGCAGTACTTC